This TCR beta chain derives from a study of naive and memory T cell subsets. Alpha and beta constant region primers primed reverse transcription for blood and skin samples. One entry per CDR3 protein results from TCRdb running MiXCR on the 5' RACE reads. Of 20,000 to 25,000 distinct CDR3 sequences in the sample, 4% to 4.5% were seen once. This CDR3 is 13 amino acids long. Germline V gives CDR1 MDHEN, CDR2 SYDVKM. V was shortened by 3 bases and J by 5 bases, with 7 bases between the two germline ends. This clonotype was detected many times. Whole-blood samples were over 2 ml of peripheral blood from healthy adult volunteers. An oligonucleotide containing a UMI was ligated to the 3' end of TCR cDNA.

The rearrangement joins TRBV28 to TRBJ2-2; D uncertain. The receptor's source is a male donor in good health. In DNA form, the CDR3 reads TGTGCCAGCAGTTTCCACGGAACCGGGGAGCTGTTTTTT. This sequence encodes CASSFHGTGELFF.